The text below deals with one T cell receptor (beta chain). Its matching antigen is unknown. The source of the sample is a study of T cells expressing NK-cell markers. Whole-study findings and limits: The CD3+CD56-NKG2C+ fraction was also led by these clonotypes in several donors.

The CDR3 is 15 amino acids. The V gene's germline CDR1 is SGHNT and CDR2 YENEEA. With the 5' RACE reads reprocessed, TCRdb shows one record per CDR3 protein and no DNA. This sample's clone table lists about 540,000 distinct CDR3 sequences. V usage is TRBV11-3 and J usage is TRBJ2-3; lacking DNA, the TRBD1 call made by TCRdb goes unchecked. This sequence originates from a man in his late teens or twenties in good health. The sample was blood T cells: a sorted CD56 or NKG2C T cell subset, CD4+ or CD8+ T cells, or bulk PBMC T cells (not recorded which). CDR3: CASKPTRTHTDTQYF.